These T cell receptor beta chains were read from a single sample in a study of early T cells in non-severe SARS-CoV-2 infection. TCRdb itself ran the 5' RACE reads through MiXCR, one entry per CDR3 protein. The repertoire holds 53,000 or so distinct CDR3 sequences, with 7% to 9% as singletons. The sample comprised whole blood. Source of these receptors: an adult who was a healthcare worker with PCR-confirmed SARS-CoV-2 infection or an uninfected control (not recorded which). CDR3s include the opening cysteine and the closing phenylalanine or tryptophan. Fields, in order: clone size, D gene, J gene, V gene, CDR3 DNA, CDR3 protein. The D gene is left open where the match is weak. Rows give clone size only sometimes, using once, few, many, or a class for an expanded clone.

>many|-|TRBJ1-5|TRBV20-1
TGCAGTGCTTCCAAATCTGGGGGCAATCAGCCCCAGCATTTT
CSASKSGGNQPQHF
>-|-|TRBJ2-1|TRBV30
TGTGCCGAGAGGGGGGATACCTACAATGAGCAGTTCTTC
CAERGDTYNEQFF
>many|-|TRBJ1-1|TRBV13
TGTGCCAGCAGCTTGGAAAGGGGGGACACTGAAGCTTTCTTT
CASSLERGDTEAFF
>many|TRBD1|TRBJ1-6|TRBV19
TGTGCCAGTCGCCTGGGGACAGGGGGCAGATCACCCCTCCACTTT
CASRLGTGGRSPLHF
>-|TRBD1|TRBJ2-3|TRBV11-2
TGTGCCAGCAGCTTCTTCAACGACAGGGCAGATACGCAGTATTTT
CASSFFNDRADTQYF
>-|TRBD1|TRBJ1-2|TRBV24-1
TGTGCCACCAGTGACCCTCAGGACAGGTCTAACTATGGCTACACCTTC
CATSDPQDRSNYGYTF
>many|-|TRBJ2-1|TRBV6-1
TGTGCCAGCAAAGACTATAGCTCCTACAATGAGCAGTTCTTC
CASKDYSSYNEQFF
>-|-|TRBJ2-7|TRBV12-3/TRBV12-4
TGTGCCAGCAGTTTACCCAGGTCAGGGGCCTACGAGCAGTACTTC
CASSLPRSGAYEQYF
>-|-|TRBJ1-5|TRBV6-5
TGTGCCAGCAGCCCCCGGGACGGGGCGGGACAGCCCCAGCATTTT
CASSPRDGAGQPQHF
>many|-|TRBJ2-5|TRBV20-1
TGCAGTGCTAGAGATGGGGGGACCCAGTACTTC
CSARDGGTQYF
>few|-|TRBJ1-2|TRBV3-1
TGTGCCAGCAGTCGGGACACTAACTATGGCTACACCTTC
CASSRDTNYGYTF
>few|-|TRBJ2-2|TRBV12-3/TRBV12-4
TGTGCCAGCAGTTTAACCAGGGTAAAGGGGACCGGGGAGCTGTTTTTT
CASSLTRVKGTGELFF
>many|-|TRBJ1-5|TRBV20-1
TGCAGTGCCTCGCTGGGGATATCCAATCAGCCCCAGCATTTT
CSASLGISNQPQHF
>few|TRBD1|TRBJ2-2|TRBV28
TGTGCCAGCAGTTTAACAGGGGTGGTCGGGGAGCTGTTTTTT
CASSLTGVVGELFF
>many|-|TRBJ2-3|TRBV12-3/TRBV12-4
TGTGCCAGCAGCCTGTTCCCAGGGACAGATACGCAGTATTTT
CASSLFPGTDTQYF
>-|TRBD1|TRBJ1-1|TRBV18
TGTGCCAGCTCAAACACAGGGGGGATCATGAACACTGAAGCTTTCTTT
CASSNTGGIMNTEAFF
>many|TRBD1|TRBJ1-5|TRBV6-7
TGTGCCAGCAGTTTAGGGGGCGCGTGTAGCAATCAGCCCCAGCATTTT
CASSLGGACSNQPQHF
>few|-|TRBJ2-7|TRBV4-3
TGCGCCAGCAGCCAAGATAGGTCCTACGAGCAGTACTTC
CASSQDRSYEQYF
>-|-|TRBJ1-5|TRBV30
TGTGCCTGGAGGGGGACATCGGGGCAGCCCCAGCATTTT
CAWRGTSGQPQHF
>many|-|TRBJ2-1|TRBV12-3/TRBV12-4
TGTGCCAGCAGTTTAAGGGGGAAGTCCTACAATGAGCAGTTCTTC
CASSLRGKSYNEQFF
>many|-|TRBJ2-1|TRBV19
TGTGCCAGTAGTATAGATGTACACAATGAGCAGTTCTTC
CASSIDVHNEQFF
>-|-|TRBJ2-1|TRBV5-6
TGTGCCAGCAGCTGGTCCGGGACCTCCTACAATGAGCAGTTCTTC
CASSWSGTSYNEQFF
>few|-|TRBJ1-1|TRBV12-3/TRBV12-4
TGTGCCAGCAGTTTGAAGGGCTACACTGAAGCTTTCTTT
CASSLKGYTEAFF
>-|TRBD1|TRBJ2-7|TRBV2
TGTGCCAGCAGTGAGTTTCCGGGACAGGGCTTCGAGCAGTACTTC
CASSEFPGQGFEQYF
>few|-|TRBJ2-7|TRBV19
TGTGCCAGTAGTATGAGGGGTTCCTACGAGCAGTACTTC
CASSMRGSYEQYF
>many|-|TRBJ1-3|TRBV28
TGTGCCAGCAGTTTAAACAGGGACTCTGGAAACACCATATATTTT
CASSLNRDSGNTIYF
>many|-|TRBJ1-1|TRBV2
TGTGCCAGCAGCCTGGATTTGAACACTGAAGCTTTCTTT
CASSLDLNTEAFF
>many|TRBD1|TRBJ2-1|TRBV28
TGTGCCAGCAGAGTCAGAGGACAGGGGAATGAGCAGTTCTTC
CASRVRGQGNEQFF
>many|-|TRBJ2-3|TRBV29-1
TGCAGCGGGGAGAGGAGTCCGGGGGATACGCAGTATTTT
CSGERSPGDTQYF
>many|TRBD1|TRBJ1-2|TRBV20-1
TGCAGTGTCTCTCTCACAGGGGAATCTAACTATGGCTACACCTTC
CSVSLTGESNYGYTF
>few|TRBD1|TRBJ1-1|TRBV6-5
TGTGCCAGCAGTTACCCCAGGACAGGGGGTAACACTGAAGCTTTCTTT
CASSYPRTGGNTEAFF
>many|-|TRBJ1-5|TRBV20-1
TGCAGTGCTAGAGATCCGGGACGCTCGGACAATCAGCCCCAGCATTTT
CSARDPGRSDNQPQHF
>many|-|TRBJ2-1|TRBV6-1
TGTGCCAGCAGTGAAATTTTGGGGGCCCTAATCGAGAATTATGAGCAGTTCTTC
CASSEILGALIENYEQFF
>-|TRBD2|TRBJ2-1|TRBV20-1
TGCAGTGCTAGAGACGGGGGGGGCCGTCGGGAGCAGTTCTTC
CSARDGGGRREQFF
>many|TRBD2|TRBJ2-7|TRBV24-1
TGTGCCACCAGTGATTTTAATAGCGGGGGCGAGCAGTACTTC
CATSDFNSGGEQYF
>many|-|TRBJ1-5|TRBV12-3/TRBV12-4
TGTGCCAGCAGTTTAGGACAGTCGCATTATCAGCCCCAGCATTTT
CASSLGQSHYQPQHF
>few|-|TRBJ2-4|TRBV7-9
TGTGCCAGCAGCTTAGCCGAGGGGCTAGCCAAAAACATTCAGTACTTC
CASSLAEGLAKNIQYF
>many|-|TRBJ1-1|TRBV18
TGTGCCAGCTCACCACAAGGGACTGAAGCTTTCTTT
CASSPQGTEAFF
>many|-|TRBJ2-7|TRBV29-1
TGCAGCGTTGAAGTCGCCAGTGCCTACGAGCAGTACTTC
CSVEVASAYEQYF